Listed below are T cell receptor beta chains from one sample, sequenced in a study of shared clonotypes between healthy human individuals. Here immunoSEQ multiplex PCR was the method, and the copy in TCRdb shows in-frame clones only, minus some. The sample consists of hundreds of thousands of clones, 92% of them appearing once. What was sequenced was naive CD8+ T cells sorted from blood. The receptors come from a man younger than 45 in good health. CDR3s include the opening cysteine and the closing phenylalanine or tryptophan. The D gene is left open where the match is weak. Size values are once, few and many counts, or a class for expanded clones, and some rows have none.

V	J	D	size	DNA	CDR3
TRBV19	TRBJ2-1	.	.	TGTGCCAGTAGTATTACATCATGGAATGAGCAGTTCTTC	CASSITSWNEQFF
TRBV28	TRBJ1-5	.	.	TGTGCCAGCAGTTCCCCAACCTCGGCGGGGGCCCATAGCAATCAGCCCCAGCATTTT	CASSSPTSAGAHSNQPQHF
TRBV5-4	TRBJ1-2	.	.	TGTGCCAGCAGCACATGGGGGGGATCTAACTATGGCTACACCTTC	CASSTWGGSNYGYTF
TRBV6-5	TRBJ2-7	.	.	TGTGCCAGCAGTTACTCGGACTCCCACTACGAGCAGTACTTC	CASSYSDSHYEQYF
TRBV4-1	TRBJ2-7	.	.	TGCGCCAGCAGCTCTTTGCAGGGGCTAAACGAGCAGTACTTC	CASSSLQGLNEQYF
TRBV5-4	TRBJ2-1	TRBD2	.	TGTGCCAGCAGCTTGAAGTTGGGACTAGCGGGAGGGGCGGCTGAGAGTGAGCAGTTCTTC	CASSLKLGLAGGAAESEQFF
TRBV27	TRBJ1-5	.	.	TGTGCCAGCAGTTCGGGCCCGATCGGACAGCCCCAGCATTTT	CASSSGPIGQPQHF
TRBV7-9	TRBJ2-7	TRBD2	once	TGTGCCAGCAGCTTATATCCTAGCGGGAGAACCTACGAGCAGTACTTC	CASSLYPSGRTYEQYF
TRBV28	TRBJ2-1	TRBD1	.	TGTGCCAGCAGTGGGACAGGGGGACAGGGCTTTAGCTCCTACAATGAGCAGTTCTTC	CASSGTGGQGFSSYNEQFF
TRBV19	TRBJ2-1	TRBD2	once	TGTGCCAGTAGTTTGAGCGGGAGGGCCGGCTCCTACAATGAGCAGTTCTTC	CASSLSGRAGSYNEQFF
TRBV5-4	TRBJ2-7	.	.	TGTGCCAGCAGCGAGGTGGATAAGGCTGGTTACGAGCAGTACTTC	CASSEVDKAGYEQYF
TRBV11-2	TRBJ2-1	TRBD2	.	TGTGCCAGCAGCTTAGTATTTAGCGGGAGCTACAATGAGCAGTTCTTC	CASSLVFSGSYNEQFF
TRBV6-5	TRBJ2-7	.	.	TGTGCCAGCAGCACCACGAGCTCCTACGAGCAGTACTTC	CASSTTSSYEQYF
TRBV7-8	TRBJ2-3	.	.	TGTGCCAGCAGCTTAGCGCCAGGGATGGATACGCAGTATTTT	CASSLAPGMDTQYF
TRBV9	TRBJ2-7	.	.	TGTGCCAGCAGCCCTTCCGCGGGGGCCAGCTACGAGCAGTACTTC	CASSPSAGASYEQYF
TRBV11-1	TRBJ2-1	TRBD2	.	TGTGCCAGCAGCTCCCCTCTAGCGGGAGAGTACAATGAGCAGTTCTTC	CASSSPLAGEYNEQFF
TRBV25-1	TRBJ1-3	.	.	TGTGCCACAACGGGGAGTTCCTCTGGAAACACCATATATTTT	CATTGSSSGNTIYF
TRBV9	TRBJ2-2	TRBD2	.	TGTGCCAGCAGCGCCGGACTAGCGGGAGGCTTAGTCGACACCGGGGAGCTGTTTTTT	CASSAGLAGGLVDTGELFF
TRBV9	TRBJ2-7	.	.	TGTGCCAGCAGCGGAGGAGGGGGCGAGGAGCAGTACTTC	CASSGGGGEEQYF
TRBV4-1	TRBJ2-1	.	.	TGCGCCAGCAGCCAAGGTGAGGTGCATGAGCAGTTCTTC	CASSQGEVHEQFF
TRBV9	TRBJ1-3	TRBD1	.	TGTGCCAGCAGCGAAACAGGGGCTACTGGAAACACCATATATTTT	CASSETGATGNTIYF
TRBV11-2	TRBJ2-4	TRBD1	.	TGTGCCAGCAGCCCGACGAACAGGGGGGCCAAAAACATTCAGTACTTC	CASSPTNRGAKNIQYF
TRBV7-6	TRBJ2-5	.	.	TGTGCCAGCAGCCAGAAGAAAGCCCTAGAGCTTAATCGGGGGCCTGAGACCCAGTACTTC	CASSQKKALELNRGPETQYF
TRBV11-2	TRBJ2-5	.	.	TGTGCCAGCAGCCGGTCGGGAATCCAGGAAGAGACCCAGTACTTC	CASSRSGIQEETQYF
TRBV28	TRBJ2-3	TRBD2	.	TGTGCCAGCAGTTTGAGGACTAGCGGCACAGATACGCAGTATTTT	CASSLRTSGTDTQYF
TRBV28	TRBJ2-3	.	.	TGTGCCAGCGGAAGGGGGTTGGGTGCCACTTACACAGATACGCAGTATTTT	CASGRGLGATYTDTQYF
TRBV28	TRBJ2-2	.	.	TGTGCCAGCACAGGGTGGGGAACCGGGGAGCTGTTTTTT	CASTGWGTGELFF
TRBV28	TRBJ2-7	.	.	TGTGCCAGCAGTTTGGTCGACGGGACGTTCTACGAGCAGTACTTC	CASSLVDGTFYEQYF
TRBV5-1	TRBJ2-3	.	.	TGCGCCAGCAGTAGCGGAGATAGCACAGATACGCAGTATTTT	CASSSGDSTDTQYF
TRBV27	TRBJ2-3	.	.	TGTGCCAGCAGCGACTATTCCTCCACAGATACGCAGTATTTT	CASSDYSSTDTQYF